Listed below are T cell receptor beta chains from one sample, sequenced in a study of control samples from healthy donors and cancer patients. Sequencing used immunoSEQ multiplex PCR; TCRdb keeps in-frame clones, though not all of them. This table holds over 150,000 clones, roughly 94% found once. The sample comprised blood. Every receptor here comes from a woman under 30 in good health. The CDR3 runs from the conserved cysteine through the conserved F or W. D genes are given only for firm matches. Clone size, where shown, is once, few, many, or a class for clones that have expanded.

DNA | CDR3 | J | size | D | V
TGTGCCAGCAGCTTTCCAGGGTCAGACAATGAGCAGTTCTTC | CASSFPGSDNEQFF | TRBJ2-1 | NA | NA | TRBV5-4
TGTGCCAGCAGCCAAGGCAGCGGGGGGGGAAAGACCCAGTACTTC | CASSQGSGGGKTQYF | TRBJ2-5 | NA | TRBD2 | TRBV4-2
TGTGCCAGCAGCCATCTACGGACAGGGAAGGCCTATGGCTACACCTTC | CASSHLRTGKAYGYTF | TRBJ1-2 | NA | TRBD1 | TRBV4-2
TGTGCCAGCAGCTCACTTCGGGGGGGACTCTACGAGCAGTACTTC | CASSSLRGGLYEQYF | TRBJ2-7 | NA | TRBD2 | TRBV11-2
TGTGCCAGCAGCCCGGACAGATATAATTCACCCCTCCACTTT | CASSPDRYNSPLHF | TRBJ1-6 | NA | NA | TRBV7-8
TGTGCCAGCAGTTACGCACAGGGGACTGAAGGCTACACCTTC | CASSYAQGTEGYTF | TRBJ1-2 | NA | TRBD1 | TRBV6-5
TGTGCCAGCAGTGAATATGGGGGGGCTTGGTACACCTTC | CASSEYGGAWYTF | TRBJ1-2 | NA | NA | TRBV6-1
TGTGCCAGCAGCTTAGGCCTCCGACGCGGGACCCAGTACTTC | CASSLGLRRGTQYF | TRBJ2-5 | NA | NA | TRBV7-9
TGTGCCAGCAGCTTTTTTTCAGGGGCCCTCGACGAGCAGTACTTC | CASSFFSGALDEQYF | TRBJ2-7 | NA | NA | TRBV7-8
TGTGCCAGCAGTGAAGAGGGCGACAGGGGTCTAGTGCGGGGCTACACCTTC | CASSEEGDRGLVRGYTF | TRBJ1-2 | once | TRBD1 | TRBV25-1
TGTGCCAGCAGCCGGAGTCCTCCTGATTTGGGGGAGCAGTACTTC | CASSRSPPDLGEQYF | TRBJ2-7 | NA | NA | TRBV6-5
TGTGCCAGCAGTCGGGGCGCCTACGAGCAGTACTTC | CASSRGAYEQYF | TRBJ2-7 | NA | NA | TRBV6-2/TRBV6-3
TGTGCCAGCAGCGTAGCTGGGACAGGGACCTATGGCTACACCTTC | CASSVAGTGTYGYTF | TRBJ1-2 | NA | TRBD1 | TRBV9
TGTGCCAGCAGCGCGGGAGCAGGGGAGACCCAGTACTTC | CASSAGAGETQYF | TRBJ2-5 | NA | TRBD2 | TRBV11-2
TGTGCCAGCAGCTTAATGGGGTACACTGAAGCTTTCTTT | CASSLMGYTEAFF | TRBJ1-1 | NA | NA | TRBV7-9
TGTGCCAGCAGCTTAGACGGGAGTAACACCGGGGAGCTGTTTTTT | CASSLDGSNTGELFF | TRBJ2-2 | NA | NA | TRBV11-3
TGTGCCAGCTCACCATCCGGGAACACTGAAGCTTTCTTT | CASSPSGNTEAFF | TRBJ1-1 | NA | NA | TRBV18
TGTGCCAGCACTAGCCCCGGGGCCGCACCCTACGAGCAGTACTTC | CASTSPGAAPYEQYF | TRBJ2-7 | NA | NA | TRBV5-6
TGTGCCAGCAGACGGGCAGGGCTTTCCTCTGGAAACACCATATATTTT | CASRRAGLSSGNTIYF | TRBJ1-3 | NA | NA | TRBV5-6
TGTGCCAGCAGCCGGAGGGCCGGGGAGCTGTTTTTT | CASSRRAGELFF | TRBJ2-2 | NA | NA | TRBV5-5
TGTGCCAGCAGCCTAGGACAGGGGGCCCCCTACTATGGCTACACCTTC | CASSLGQGAPYYGYTF | TRBJ1-2 | NA | TRBD1 | TRBV27
TGCGCCAGCAGCAGACAGGGTGCAACTAATGAAAAACTGTTTTTT | CASSRQGATNEKLFF | TRBJ1-4 | NA | TRBD1 | TRBV5-1
TGTGCCAGCAGCTTCGACCGTAACACCGGGGAGCTGTTTTTT | CASSFDRNTGELFF | TRBJ2-2 | NA | NA | TRBV27
TGTGCCAGCAGTTACCGGGACGGACTGAGTGTAAACACCATATATTTT | CASSYRDGLSVNTIYF | TRBJ1-3 | NA | NA | TRBV6-6
TGTGCCAGCAGCTTATATGTCCCTCTAAACACTGAAGCTTTCTTT | CASSLYVPLNTEAFF | TRBJ1-1 | NA | NA | TRBV7-2
TGTGCCACCAGCAGTCCCAGAAGCGGGGGGCCTTACGAGCAGTACTTC | CATSSPRSGGPYEQYF | TRBJ2-7 | NA | TRBD2 | TRBV15
TGTGCCAGCAGTCTGACAGGGAGCGAAACTGAAGCTTTCTTT | CASSLTGSETEAFF | TRBJ1-1 | NA | TRBD1 | TRBV27
TGTGCCACCCAGGGGCTTCGGGATCAGCCCCAGCATTTT | CATQGLRDQPQHF | TRBJ1-5 | NA | NA | TRBV2
TGTGCCAGCAGTTACGGACAGGGCAATCAGCCCCAGCATTTT | CASSYGQGNQPQHF | TRBJ1-5 | NA | TRBD1 | TRBV6-5
TGTGCCAGCAGCCAGGCCACAGGGTTTAGCACTGAAGCTTTCTTT | CASSQATGFSTEAFF | TRBJ1-1 | NA | NA | TRBV4-2
TGCAGCGTGGGCGGAGGCGGGGAGACCCAGTACTTC | CSVGGGGETQYF | TRBJ2-5 | NA | NA | TRBV29-1
TGCGCCAGCAGCTCAGGAGAAGGGGGCACTGAAGCTTTCTTT | CASSSGEGGTEAFF | TRBJ1-1 | NA | NA | TRBV5-1
TGTGCCACCAGTGATCCCCGGTGGGGGGATGGCTACACCTTC | CATSDPRWGDGYTF | TRBJ1-2 | NA | NA | TRBV24-1
TGTGCCAGCAGTGAAGTGCGCAATCAGCCCCAGCATTTT | CASSEVRNQPQHF | TRBJ1-5 | NA | NA | TRBV6-1
TGTGCCAGCAGCACCTCGACAGCCAGCTCTGGAAACACCATATATTTT | CASSTSTASSGNTIYF | TRBJ1-3 | NA | NA | TRBV9
TGCGCCAGCAGCCAAGGGGTAGCAGGAGGGGCCAACGTCCTGACTTTC | CASSQGVAGGANVLTF | TRBJ2-6 | NA | NA | TRBV4-3
TGTGCCAGCAGTCTACTCACCGGGACAGGGGGAGCGGACTATGGCTACACCTTC | CASSLLTGTGGADYGYTF | TRBJ1-2 | NA | TRBD1 | TRBV6-6
TGTGCCAGTACCTTGGGGACTACCACAGATACGCAGTATTTT | CASTLGTTTDTQYF | TRBJ2-3 | NA | TRBD2 | TRBV19
TGTGCCAGCAGTGAAGAAGCGGGTCCTCCCGGCTACACCTTC | CASSEEAGPPGYTF | TRBJ1-2 | NA | NA | TRBV25-1
TGTGCCAGCAGCCTACGGACTAGTATCTACGAGCAGTACTTC | CASSLRTSIYEQYF | TRBJ2-7 | NA | TRBD2 | TRBV7-2
TGTGCCAGTAGTATAGATTCGGACGGAGCAGGGCCCCAGCATTTT | CASSIDSDGAGPQHF | TRBJ1-5 | NA | NA | TRBV19
TGTGCCAGCAGCTCTTCAGTAAATTATAATTCACCCCTCCACTTT | CASSSSVNYNSPLHF | TRBJ1-6 | NA | NA | TRBV5-5
TGTGCCACCCTACAGGCTGAAGCTTTCTTT | CATLQAEAFF | TRBJ1-1 | NA | NA | TRBV28
TGTGCCAGCAGTGAGGGGGTAGGTCAGCCCCAGCATTTT | CASSEGVGQPQHF | TRBJ1-5 | once | NA | TRBV6-1
TGTGCCACCAGCAGGAACTTAAGGGATCAGCCCCAGCATTTT | CATSRNLRDQPQHF | TRBJ1-5 | NA | NA | TRBV15
TGTGCCAGCAGTTTTTCGACCTGGGGTGAAAAACTGTTTTTT | CASSFSTWGEKLFF | TRBJ1-4 | once | NA | TRBV6-5
TGTGCCAGCAGTTTAACTTCCTCCTACGAGCAGTACTTC | CASSLTSSYEQYF | TRBJ2-7 | NA | NA | TRBV6-5
TGTGCCATCAGTGAGTCGATGGGTAGCGGGGGGGCCGGTAATGAGCAGTTCTTC | CAISESMGSGGAGNEQFF | TRBJ2-1 | NA | TRBD2 | TRBV10-3